This record concerns one TCR beta chain sequence. What it binds is not known. The junction had 13 bases not matched to a gene; V was cut back by 5 bases and J by 7 bases. In germline, CDR1 is GTSNPN, CDR2 SVGIG (reference sequence). This CDR3 is built from 16 residues. PCR amplification relied on 60 Vbeta primers (plus 13 Jbeta primers). Measured with immunoSEQ multiplex PCR; TCRdb has only the in-frame clones, and not every one. The profile shows about 140,000 clones, about 75% of them singletons. The data belong to a study of cytomegalovirus exposure and HLA in healthy donors. Study-wide results and limits: The study put about 180 TCR beta chains on its list as cytomegalovirus-associated. A missense variant in DCLRE1C was later tied to TCR beta V- and J-gene trimming.

The receptor comes from a woman in her twenties or thirties in good health and CMV-seronegative. Sequencing was done on a sample of PBMCs. The chain links TRBV30 to TRBJ1-6, with 8 bases identical to TRBD1. The CDR3 protein is CAWRRGPGRGNSPLHF. The CDR3 nucleotides are TGTGCCTGGCGCAGGGGGCCGGGACGGGGGAATTCACCCCTCCACTTT.